One sample yielded the 2 T cell receptor beta chains listed below, sequenced in a study of blood T cells in healthy people across ages. With a J-beta primer mix and a sample-barcoded 5' primer, a second PCR ran about 7 to 11 cycles. TCRdb fed the 5' RACE reads into MiXCR, producing one record per CDR3 protein. Of about 640,000 distinct CDR3 sequences in the sample, under 70% were seen once. Sequenced: blood. Receptor source: a man between 60 and 75 years old in good health.

This rearrangement joins TRBV20-1 to TRBJ2-5; TRBD2 matches 12 bases. The CDR3 is made up of 15 amino acids. Germline values: CDR1 DFQATT, CDR2 SNEGSKA (reference sequence). Trimming removed 0 bases from V and 5 bases from J; junction bases left unmatched: 4. CDR3 region: CSARDLAGGRETQYF. Here the CDR3 DNA reads TGCAGTGCTAGAGATCTAGCGGGGGGGCGGGAGACCCAGTACTTC.

The V gene is TRBV28, the J gene TRBJ1-1, with 8 bases matching TRBD1. The V gene end was trimmed by 7 bases and the J gene end by 7 bases; junction bases not matched to a gene: 5. The CDR3 contains 12 residues. Germline V gives CDR1 MDHEN, CDR2 SYDVKM. This CDR3 reads CASKGGTGEAFF. CDR3 in DNA: TGTGCCAGCAAAGGGGGGACAGGTGAAGCTTTCTTT.